A selection of T cell receptor beta chains follows, all from one sample in a study of OX40 agonist ivuxolimab in advanced cancers. Generated by immunoSEQ multiplex PCR, the TCRdb table keeps only in-frame clones and is missing some. This table holds nearly 95,000 clones, 85% to 95% found once. Sequences were derived from CD4+ or CD8+ T cells sorted from blood, sampled in a trial of the OX40 agonist ivuxolimab. The receptors originated from an adult with an advanced solid tumor such as melanoma, head and neck, liver or kidney cancer. Each CDR3 is given without its conserved first and last residue. Each record gives: V gene, J gene, CDR3 protein.

v_call: TRBV19
j_call: TRBJ2-1
cdr3_aa: ASRAGGSYNEQF

v_call: TRBV5-6
j_call: TRBJ2-3
cdr3_aa: ASSLGTSGATDTQY

v_call: TRBV28
j_call: TRBJ2-7
cdr3_aa: ASSPTVSYEQY

v_call: TRBV6-6
j_call: TRBJ2-7
cdr3_aa: ASTTDREDYEQY

v_call: TRBV30
j_call: TRBJ1-5
cdr3_aa: AWSGGTYSNQPQH

v_call: TRBV19
j_call: TRBJ2-1
cdr3_aa: ASRLTSALSEQF

v_call: TRBV9
j_call: TRBJ2-5
cdr3_aa: ASSVSGAAQETQY

v_call: TRBV19
j_call: TRBJ2-7
cdr3_aa: ASSTADLQGYEQY

v_call: TRBV5-6
j_call: TRBJ2-3
cdr3_aa: ASSLGSTDTQY

v_call: TRBV10-3
j_call: TRBJ1-2
cdr3_aa: AIREVYGYT

v_call: TRBV2
j_call: TRBJ1-2
cdr3_aa: ASSTTPNYGYT

v_call: TRBV6-5
j_call: TRBJ1-1
cdr3_aa: ATSFKGADTEAF

v_call: TRBV14
j_call: TRBJ2-1
cdr3_aa: ASSQGAQREF

v_call: TRBV7-6
j_call: TRBJ1-1
cdr3_aa: ASSLEVNTEAF

v_call: TRBV2
j_call: TRBJ1-1
cdr3_aa: ANRDSGRAEAF

v_call: TRBV4-2
j_call: NA
cdr3_aa: ASSRDYEQY

v_call: TRBV6-5
j_call: TRBJ2-2
cdr3_aa: ASSYEESNTGELF

v_call: TRBV27
j_call: TRBJ2-7
cdr3_aa: ASSPLAGDAISYEQY